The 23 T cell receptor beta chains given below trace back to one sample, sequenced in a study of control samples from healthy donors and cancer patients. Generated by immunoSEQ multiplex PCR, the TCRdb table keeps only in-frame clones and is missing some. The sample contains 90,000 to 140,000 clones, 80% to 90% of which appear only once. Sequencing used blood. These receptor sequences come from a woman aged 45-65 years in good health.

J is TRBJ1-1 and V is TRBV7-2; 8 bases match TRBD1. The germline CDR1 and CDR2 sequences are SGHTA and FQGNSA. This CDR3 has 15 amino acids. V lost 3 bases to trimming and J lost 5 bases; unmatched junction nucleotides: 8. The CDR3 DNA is TGTGCCAGCAGCTTCATCCCCCGGACAGGGACTGAAGCTTTCTTT. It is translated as CASSFIPRTGTEAFF.

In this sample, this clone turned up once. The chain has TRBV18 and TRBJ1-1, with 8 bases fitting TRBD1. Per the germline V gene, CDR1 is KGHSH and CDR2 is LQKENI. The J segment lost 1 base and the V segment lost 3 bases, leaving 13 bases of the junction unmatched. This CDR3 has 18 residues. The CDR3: CASSPTTYQGASNTEAFF. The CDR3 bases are TGTGCCAGCTCACCCACAACGTATCAGGGGGCCTCGAACACTGAAGCTTTCTTT. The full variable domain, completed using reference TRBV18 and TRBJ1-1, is NAGVMQNPRHLVRRRGQEARLRCSPMKGHSHVYWYRQLPEEGLKFMVYLQKENIIDESGMPKERFSAEFPKEGPSILRIQQVVRGDSAAYFCASSPTTYQGASNTEAFFGQGTRLTVV.

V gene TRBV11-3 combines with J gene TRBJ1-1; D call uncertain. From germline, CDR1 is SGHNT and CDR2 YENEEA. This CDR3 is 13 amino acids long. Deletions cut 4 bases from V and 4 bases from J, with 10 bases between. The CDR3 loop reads CASSSDTFTEAFF. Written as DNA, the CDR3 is TGTGCCAGCAGCTCAGATACATTCACTGAAGCTTTCTTT.

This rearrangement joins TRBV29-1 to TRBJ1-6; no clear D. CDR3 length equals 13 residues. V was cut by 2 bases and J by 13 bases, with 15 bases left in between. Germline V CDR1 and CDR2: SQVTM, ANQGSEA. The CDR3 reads CSVEKYEGSPLHF. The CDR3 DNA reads TGCAGCGTTGAAAAGTATGAGGGTTCGCCCCTCCACTTT. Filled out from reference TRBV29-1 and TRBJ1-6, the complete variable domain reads SAVISQKPSRDICQRGTSLTIQCQVDSQVTMMFWYRQQPGQSLTLIATANQGSEATYESGFVIDKFPISRPNLTFSTLTVSNMSPEDSSIYLCSVEKYEGSPLHFGNGTRLTVT.

The CDR3 nucleotides read TGTGCCAGCAGCACATGGGGCAATCAGCCCCAGCATTTT. Amino acid sequence: CASSTWGNQPQHF. V and J are TRBV28 and TRBJ1-5; D uncertain. The CDR3 length is 13 residues. Germline CDR1 MDHEN, CDR2 SYDVKM. V gave up 6 bases and J gave up 2 bases, with 8 bases separating them.

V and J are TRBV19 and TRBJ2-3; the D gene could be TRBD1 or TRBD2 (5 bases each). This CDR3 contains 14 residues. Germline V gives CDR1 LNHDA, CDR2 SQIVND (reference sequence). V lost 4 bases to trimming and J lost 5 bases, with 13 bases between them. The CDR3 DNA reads TGTGCCAGTAGTACTTTCGGGGACGAAGATACGCAGTATTTT. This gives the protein CASSTFGDEDTQYF.

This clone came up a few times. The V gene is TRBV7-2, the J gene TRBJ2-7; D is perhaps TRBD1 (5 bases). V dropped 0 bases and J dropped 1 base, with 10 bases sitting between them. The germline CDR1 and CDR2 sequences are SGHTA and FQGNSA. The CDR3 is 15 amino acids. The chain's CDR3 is CASSLAGVSSYEQYF. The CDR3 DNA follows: TGTGCCAGCAGCTTAGCAGGGGTGTCTTCCTACGAGCAGTACTTC. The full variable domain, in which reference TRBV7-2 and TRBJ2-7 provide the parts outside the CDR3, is GAGVSQSPSNKVTEKGKDVELRCDPISGHTALYWYRQSLGQGLEFLIYFQGNSAPDKSGLPSDRFSAERTGGSVSTLTIQRTQQEDSAVYLCASSLAGVSSYEQYFGPGTRLTVT.

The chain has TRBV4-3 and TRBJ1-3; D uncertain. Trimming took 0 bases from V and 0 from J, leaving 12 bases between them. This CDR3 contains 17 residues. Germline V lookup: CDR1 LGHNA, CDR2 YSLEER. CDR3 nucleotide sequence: TGCGCCAGCAGCCAAGACCCTGGTCTGATCTCTGGAAACACCATATATTTT. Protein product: CASSQDPGLISGNTIYF.

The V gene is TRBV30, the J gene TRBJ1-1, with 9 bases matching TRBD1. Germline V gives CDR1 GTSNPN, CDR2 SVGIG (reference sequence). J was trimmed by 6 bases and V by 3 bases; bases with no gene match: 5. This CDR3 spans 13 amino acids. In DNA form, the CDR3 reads TGTGCCTGGAGGGGGACAGGGTTCGCTGAAGCTTTCTTT. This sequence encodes CAWRGTGFAEAFF.

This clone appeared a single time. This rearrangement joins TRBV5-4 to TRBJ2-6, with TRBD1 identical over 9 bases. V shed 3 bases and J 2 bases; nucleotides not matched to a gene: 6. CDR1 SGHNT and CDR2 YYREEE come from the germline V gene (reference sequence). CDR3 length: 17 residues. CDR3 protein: CASSSYRDRAGANVLTF. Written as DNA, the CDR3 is TGTGCCAGCAGCTCCTATCGGGACAGGGCTGGGGCCAACGTCCTGACTTTC.

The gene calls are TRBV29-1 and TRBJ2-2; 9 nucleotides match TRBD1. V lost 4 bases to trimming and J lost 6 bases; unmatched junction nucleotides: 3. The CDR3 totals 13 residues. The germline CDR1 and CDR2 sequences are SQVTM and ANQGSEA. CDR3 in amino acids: CSVGQGEAGELFF. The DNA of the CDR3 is TGCAGCGTTGGACAGGGGGAGGCCGGGGAGCTGTTTTTT.

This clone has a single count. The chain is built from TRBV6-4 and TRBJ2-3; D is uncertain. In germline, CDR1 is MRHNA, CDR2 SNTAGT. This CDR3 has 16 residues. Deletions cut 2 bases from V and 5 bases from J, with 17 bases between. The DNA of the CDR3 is TGTGCCAGCAGTGACACCTATCGTTACTACGAAGATACGCAGTATTTT. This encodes CASSDTYRYYEDTQYF.

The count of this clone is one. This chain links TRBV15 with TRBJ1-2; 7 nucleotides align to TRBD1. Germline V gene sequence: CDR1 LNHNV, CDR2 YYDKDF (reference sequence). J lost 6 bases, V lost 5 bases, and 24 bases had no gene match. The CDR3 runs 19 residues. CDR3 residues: CATSRTRGRGEVKNDGYTF. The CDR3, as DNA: TGTGCCACCAGCCGAACTAGGGGGCGCGGAGAGGTGAAGAACGATGGCTACACCTTC.

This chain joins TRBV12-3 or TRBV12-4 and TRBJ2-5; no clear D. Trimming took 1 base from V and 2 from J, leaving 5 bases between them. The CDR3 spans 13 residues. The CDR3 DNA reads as TGTGCCAGCAGTTTAGGGCATCAAGAGACCCAGTACTTC. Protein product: CASSLGHQETQYF.

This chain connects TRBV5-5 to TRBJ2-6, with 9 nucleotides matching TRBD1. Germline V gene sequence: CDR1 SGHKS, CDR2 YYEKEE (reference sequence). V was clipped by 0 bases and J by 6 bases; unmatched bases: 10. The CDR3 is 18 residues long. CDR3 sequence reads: CASSLVAGQGPMANVLTF. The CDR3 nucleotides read TGTGCCAGCAGCTTGGTTGCGGGACAGGGCCCCATGGCCAACGTCCTGACTTTC.

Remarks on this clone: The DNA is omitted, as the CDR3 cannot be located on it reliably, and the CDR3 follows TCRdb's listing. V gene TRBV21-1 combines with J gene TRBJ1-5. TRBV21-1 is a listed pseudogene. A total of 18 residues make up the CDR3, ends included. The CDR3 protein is CASSAAYVCGAHCQPQHF.

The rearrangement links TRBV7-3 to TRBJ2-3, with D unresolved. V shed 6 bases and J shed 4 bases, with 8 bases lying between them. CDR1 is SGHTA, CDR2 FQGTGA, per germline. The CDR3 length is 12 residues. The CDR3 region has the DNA TGTGCCAGCAGTTCGGTGGCAGATACGCAGTATTTT. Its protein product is CASSSVADTQYF.

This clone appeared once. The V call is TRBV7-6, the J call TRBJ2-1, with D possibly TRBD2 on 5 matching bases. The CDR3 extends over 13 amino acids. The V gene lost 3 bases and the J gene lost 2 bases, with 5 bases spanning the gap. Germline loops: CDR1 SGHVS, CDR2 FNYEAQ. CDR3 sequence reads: CASSFGTYNEQFF. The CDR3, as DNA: TGTGCCAGCAGCTTCGGGACCTACAATGAGCAGTTCTTC.

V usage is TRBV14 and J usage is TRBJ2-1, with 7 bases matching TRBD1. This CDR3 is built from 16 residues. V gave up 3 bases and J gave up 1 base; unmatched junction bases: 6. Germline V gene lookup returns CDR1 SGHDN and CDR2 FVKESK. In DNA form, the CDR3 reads TGTGCCAGCAGCCAGTATACGGGACAGTCCTACAATGAGCAGTTCTTC. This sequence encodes CASSQYTGQSYNEQFF.

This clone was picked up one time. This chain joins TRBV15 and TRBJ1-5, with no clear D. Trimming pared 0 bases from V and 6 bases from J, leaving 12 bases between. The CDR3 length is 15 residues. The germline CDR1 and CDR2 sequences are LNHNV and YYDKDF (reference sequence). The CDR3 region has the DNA TGTGCCACCAGCAGAGATCTGCTGCAGAGTCAGCCCCAGCATTTT. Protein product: CATSRDLLQSQPQHF.

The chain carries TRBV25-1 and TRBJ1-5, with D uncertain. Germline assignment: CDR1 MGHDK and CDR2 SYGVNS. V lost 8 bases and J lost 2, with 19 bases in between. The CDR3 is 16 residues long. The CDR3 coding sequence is TGTGCCAGCTCTCCTCCTGACACGGTGGGCAATCAGCCCCAGCATTTT. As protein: CASSPPDTVGNQPQHF.

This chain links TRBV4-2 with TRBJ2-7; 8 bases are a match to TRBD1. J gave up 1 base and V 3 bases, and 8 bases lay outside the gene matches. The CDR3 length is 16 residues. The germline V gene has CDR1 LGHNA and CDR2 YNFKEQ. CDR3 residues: CASSHVGQGGSYEQYF. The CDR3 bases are TGTGCCAGCAGCCATGTCGGACAGGGCGGATCCTACGAGCAGTACTTC.

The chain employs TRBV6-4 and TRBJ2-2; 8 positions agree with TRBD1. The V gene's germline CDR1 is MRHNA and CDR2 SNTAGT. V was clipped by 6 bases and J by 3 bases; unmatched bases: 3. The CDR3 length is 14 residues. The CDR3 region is CASRKTGDTGELFF. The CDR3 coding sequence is TGTGCCAGCAGGAAGACAGGGGACACCGGGGAGCTGTTTTTT.